The T cell receptor beta chain described here comes from a study of T cells in narcolepsy. Whole-study results and caveats: Some memory CD4+ repertoires had no autoreactive clone sequences. Autoreactive HCRT-specific and TRIB2-specific clonotypes were marked in same-patient CSF-versus-blood CD4+ comparisons.

Comment on this clone: Its target is not known.

The CDR3 totals 14 residues. CDR1 and CDR2 (germline): SGHNT, YYREEE (reference sequence). The germline V and J ends were trimmed by 6 bases and 3 bases, with 15 bases remaining between them. Method: immunoSEQ multiplex PCR; TCRdb's copy keeps in-frame clones and lacks some. The data show about 25,000 clones, roughly four fifths seen once. Input material: CD45RA- memory CD4+ T cells from PBMCs. The V gene is TRBV5-4, the J gene TRBJ1-2; D is undetermined. The TCR comes from a human donor with narcolepsy. CDR3 nucleotides: TGTGCCAGCATCTCTGAGCGGGGTGACTATGGCTACACCTTC. As protein: CASISERGDYGYTF.